Below are 2 T cell receptor beta chains sequenced from a single sample in a study of shared clonotypes between healthy human individuals. Profiled with immunoSEQ multiplex PCR; TCRdb holds only in-frame clones, not every one. The profile covers over 1.4 million clones, with roughly 96% appearing a single time and approximately 1.1% taken by the ten largest. Material for sequencing was naive CD4+ T cells sorted from blood. As to subset: CD45RA+ positively selected. The receptors originated from a man under 40 in good health.

This clone was seen just once. This rearrangement joins TRBV27 to TRBJ2-7; 7 bases map to TRBD1. CDR3 size: 13 residues. V shed 5 bases, J shed 6 bases, and the junction held 7 bases outside the gene matches. Germline CDR1 reads MNHEY; CDR2 reads SMNVEV (reference sequence). The DNA of the CDR3 is TGTGCCAGCAGTGATACAGGGGAAGCCGAGCAGTACTTC. This encodes CASSDTGEAEQYF.

The chain uses TRBV7-2 and TRBJ2-1, with TRBD2 as a possible D gene (5 bases). V was clipped by 2 bases and J by 0 bases, with 11 bases between them. The CDR3 consists of 16 residues. Germline V gives CDR1 SGHTA, CDR2 FQGNSA. Written as DNA, the CDR3 is TGTGCCAGCAGCTTAACAGCGGCCCTCTCCTACAATGAGCAGTTCTTC. This codes for CASSLTAALSYNEQFF.